This T cell receptor beta chain is drawn from a study of blood T cell repertoires in COVID-19. V lost 3 bases, J lost 3 bases, and 8 bases lay in between. Per germline, CDR1 KGHSH and CDR2 LQKENI. There are 13 residues in the CDR3. Participant reports of clinical history set cohort assignment. Repertoires were generated with immunoSEQ multiplex PCR, while TCRdb's copy carries only in-frame clones and drops some. In the table there are approximately 350,000 clones, around four fifths of which are singletons. Sequenced: PBMCs or T cells enriched from blood (not recorded which). J is TRBJ1-2 and V is TRBV18; D is uncertain. This TCR was recovered from a woman between 50 and 59 years old who had recovered from COVID-19. The CDR3 loop reads CASSPRDDYGYTF. As DNA, the CDR3 is TGTGCCAGCTCACCGCGGGATGACTATGGCTACACCTTC.